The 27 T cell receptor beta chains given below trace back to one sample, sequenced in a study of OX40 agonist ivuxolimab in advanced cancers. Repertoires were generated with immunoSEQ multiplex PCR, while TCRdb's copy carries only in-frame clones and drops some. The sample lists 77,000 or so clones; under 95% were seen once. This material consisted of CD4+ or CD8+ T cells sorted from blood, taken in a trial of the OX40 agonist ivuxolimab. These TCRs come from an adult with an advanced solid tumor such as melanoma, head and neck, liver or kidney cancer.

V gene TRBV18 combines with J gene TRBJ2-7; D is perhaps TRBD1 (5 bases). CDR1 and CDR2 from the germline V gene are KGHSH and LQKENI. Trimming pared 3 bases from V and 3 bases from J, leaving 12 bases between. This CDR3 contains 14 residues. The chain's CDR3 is CASSPSGPVYEQYF. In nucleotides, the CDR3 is TGTGCCAGCTCACCGTCAGGGCCTGTCTACGAGCAGTACTTC.

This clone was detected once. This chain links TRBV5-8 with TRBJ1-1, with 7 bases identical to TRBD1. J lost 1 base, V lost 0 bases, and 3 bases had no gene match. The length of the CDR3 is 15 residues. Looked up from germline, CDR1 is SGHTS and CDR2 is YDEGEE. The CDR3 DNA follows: TGTGCCAGCAGCTTGGTACAGGGGTGGAACACTGAAGCTTTCTTT. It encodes CASSLVQGWNTEAFF.

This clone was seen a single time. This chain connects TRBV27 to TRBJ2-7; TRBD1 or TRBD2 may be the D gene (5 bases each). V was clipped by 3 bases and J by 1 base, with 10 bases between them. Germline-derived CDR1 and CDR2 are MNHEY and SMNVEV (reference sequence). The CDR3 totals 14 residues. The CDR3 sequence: CASSLAGASYEQYF. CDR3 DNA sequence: TGTGCCAGCAGTTTGGCCGGGGCGTCCTACGAGCAGTACTTC.

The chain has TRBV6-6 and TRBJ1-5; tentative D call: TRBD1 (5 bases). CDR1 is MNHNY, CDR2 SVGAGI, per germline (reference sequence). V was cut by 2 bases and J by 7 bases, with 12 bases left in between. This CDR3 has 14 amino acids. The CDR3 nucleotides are TGTGCCAGCAGTTACGGGGCAGGGAGCCAGCCCCAGCATTTT. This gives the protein CASSYGAGSQPQHF.

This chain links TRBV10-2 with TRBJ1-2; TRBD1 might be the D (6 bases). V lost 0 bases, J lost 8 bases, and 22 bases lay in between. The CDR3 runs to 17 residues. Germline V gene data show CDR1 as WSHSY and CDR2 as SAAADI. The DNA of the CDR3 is TGCGCCAGCAGTGAGTCGAGTCTGGCAGGGGTAAAGGAAGGCTACACCTTC. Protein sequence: CASSESSLAGVKEGYTF.

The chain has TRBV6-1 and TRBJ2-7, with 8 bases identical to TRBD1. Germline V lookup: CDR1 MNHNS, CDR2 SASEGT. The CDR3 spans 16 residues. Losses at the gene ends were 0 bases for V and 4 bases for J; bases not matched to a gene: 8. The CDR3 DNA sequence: TGTGCCAGCAGTGAAGCAGGGTCAGGGGGCGGGTACGAGCAGTACTTC. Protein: CASSEAGSGGGYEQYF.

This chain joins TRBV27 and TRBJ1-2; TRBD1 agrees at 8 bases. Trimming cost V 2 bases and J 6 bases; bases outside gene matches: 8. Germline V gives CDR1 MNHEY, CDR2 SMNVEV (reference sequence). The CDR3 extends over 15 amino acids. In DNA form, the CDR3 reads TGTGCCAGCAGTTTAGGCAGGACAGGGTGGAATGGCTACACCTTC. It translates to CASSLGRTGWNGYTF.

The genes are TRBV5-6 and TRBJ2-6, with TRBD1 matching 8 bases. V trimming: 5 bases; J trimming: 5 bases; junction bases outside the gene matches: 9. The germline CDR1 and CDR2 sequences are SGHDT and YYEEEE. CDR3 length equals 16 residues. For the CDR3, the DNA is TGTGCCAGCAGATGGACAGGGAAGATCCGGGCCAACGTCCTGACTTTC. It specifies CASRWTGKIRANVLTF.

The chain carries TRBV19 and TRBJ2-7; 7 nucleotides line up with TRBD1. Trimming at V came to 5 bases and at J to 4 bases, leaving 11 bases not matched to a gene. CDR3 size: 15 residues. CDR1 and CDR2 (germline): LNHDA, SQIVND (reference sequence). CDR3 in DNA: TGTGCCAGTAGTCTCGCCCGGGACAGTCAGTACGAGCAGTACTTC. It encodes CASSLARDSQYEQYF. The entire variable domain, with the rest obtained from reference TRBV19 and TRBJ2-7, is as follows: DGGITQSPKYLFRKEGQNVTLSCEQNLNHDAMYWYRQDPGQGLRLIYYSQIVNDFQKGDIAEGYSVSREKKESFPLTVTSAQKNPTAFYLCASSLARDSQYEQYFGPGTRLTVT.

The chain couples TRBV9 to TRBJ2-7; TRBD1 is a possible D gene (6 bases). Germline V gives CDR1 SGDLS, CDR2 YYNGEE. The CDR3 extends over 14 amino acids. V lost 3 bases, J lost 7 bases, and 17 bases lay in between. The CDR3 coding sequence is TGTGCCAGCAGCGGACAGGACTCATCTCGGGAGCAGTACTTC. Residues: CASSGQDSSREQYF.

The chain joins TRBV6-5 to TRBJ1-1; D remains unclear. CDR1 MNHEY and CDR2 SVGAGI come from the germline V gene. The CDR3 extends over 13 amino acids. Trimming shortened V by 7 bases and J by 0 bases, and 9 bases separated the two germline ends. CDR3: CASNGFMNTEAFF. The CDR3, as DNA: TGTGCCAGCAACGGGTTCATGAACACTGAAGCTTTCTTT.

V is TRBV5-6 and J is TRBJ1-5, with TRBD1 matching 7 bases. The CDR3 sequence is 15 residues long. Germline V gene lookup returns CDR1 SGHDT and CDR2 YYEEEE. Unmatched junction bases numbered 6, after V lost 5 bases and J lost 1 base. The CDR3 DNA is TGTGCCAGCAGTAATGTGGGACAGAGCAATCAGCCCCAGCATTTT. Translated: CASSNVGQSNQPQHF.

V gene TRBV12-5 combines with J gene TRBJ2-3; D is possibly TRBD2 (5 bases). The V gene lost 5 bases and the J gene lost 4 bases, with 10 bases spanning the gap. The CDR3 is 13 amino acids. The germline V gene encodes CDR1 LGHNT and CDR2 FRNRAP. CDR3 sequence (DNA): TGTGCTAGTGGTCCCGGAGGAGCAGATACGCAGTATTTT. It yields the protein CASGPGGADTQYF.

CDR3 region: CASSLLSTDTQYF. CDR3 DNA sequence: TGTGCCAGCAGCTTACTAAGCACAGATACGCAGTATTTT. The rearrangement joins TRBV7-3 to TRBJ2-3; D call uncertain. Between the trimmed V and J ends, which lost 2 bases and 0 bases, there was a span of 3 bases. Per the germline V gene, CDR1 is SGHTA and CDR2 is FQGTGA. The CDR3 extends over 13 amino acids.

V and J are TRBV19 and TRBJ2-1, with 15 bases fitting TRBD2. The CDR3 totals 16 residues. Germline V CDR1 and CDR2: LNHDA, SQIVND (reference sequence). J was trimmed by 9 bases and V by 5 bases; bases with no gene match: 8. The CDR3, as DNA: TGTGCCAGTAGTCCTTGGACTAGCGGGGGGGACGGTGAGCAGTTCTTC. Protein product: CASSPWTSGGDGEQFF.

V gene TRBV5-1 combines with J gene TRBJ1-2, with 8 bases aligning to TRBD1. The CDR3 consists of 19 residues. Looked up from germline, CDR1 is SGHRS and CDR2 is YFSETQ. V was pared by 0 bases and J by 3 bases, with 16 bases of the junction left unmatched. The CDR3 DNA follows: TGCGCCAGCAGCTTGGTACGCAACGAGGGGCAGGGGGCGTACTATGGCTACACCTTC. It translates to CASSLVRNEGQGAYYGYTF.

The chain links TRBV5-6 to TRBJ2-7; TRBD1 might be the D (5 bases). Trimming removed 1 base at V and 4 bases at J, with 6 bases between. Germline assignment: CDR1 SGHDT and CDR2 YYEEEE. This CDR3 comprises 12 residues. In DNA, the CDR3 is TGTGCCAGCAGCTTGAGGGGATACGAGCAGTACTTC. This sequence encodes CASSLRGYEQYF.

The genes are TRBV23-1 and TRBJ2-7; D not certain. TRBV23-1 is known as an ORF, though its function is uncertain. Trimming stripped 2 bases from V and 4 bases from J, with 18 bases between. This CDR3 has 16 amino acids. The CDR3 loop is CASSQSGVPPTYEQYF. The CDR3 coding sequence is TGCGCCAGCAGTCAAAGTGGGGTCCCCCCGACTTACGAGCAGTACTTC.

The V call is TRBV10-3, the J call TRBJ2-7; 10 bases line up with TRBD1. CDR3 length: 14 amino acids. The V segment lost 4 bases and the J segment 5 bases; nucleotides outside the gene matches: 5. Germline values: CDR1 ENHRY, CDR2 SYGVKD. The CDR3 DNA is TGTGCCATCAGTGGCGGGGACAGGGGTGACGAGCAGTACTTC. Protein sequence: CAISGGDRGDEQYF.

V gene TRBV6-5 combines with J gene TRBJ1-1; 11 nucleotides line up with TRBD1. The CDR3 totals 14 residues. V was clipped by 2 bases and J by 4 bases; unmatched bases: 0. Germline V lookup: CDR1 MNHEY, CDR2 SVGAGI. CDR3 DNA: TGTGCCAGCAGTTACGGGACAGGGGGCACTGAAGCTTTCTTT. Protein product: CASSYGTGGTEAFF.

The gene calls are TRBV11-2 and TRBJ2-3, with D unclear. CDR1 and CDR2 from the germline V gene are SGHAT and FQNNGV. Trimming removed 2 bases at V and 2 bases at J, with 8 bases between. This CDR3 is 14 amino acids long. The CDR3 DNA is TGTGCCAGCAGCTTACACCGTTTCACAGATACGCAGTATTTT. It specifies CASSLHRFTDTQYF.

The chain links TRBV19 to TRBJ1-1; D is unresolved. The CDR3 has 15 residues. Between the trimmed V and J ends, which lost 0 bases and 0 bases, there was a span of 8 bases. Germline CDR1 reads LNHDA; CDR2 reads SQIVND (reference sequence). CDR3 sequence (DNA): TGTGCCAGTAGTATAGACGGATTCCTGAACACTGAAGCTTTCTTT. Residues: CASSIDGFLNTEAFF.

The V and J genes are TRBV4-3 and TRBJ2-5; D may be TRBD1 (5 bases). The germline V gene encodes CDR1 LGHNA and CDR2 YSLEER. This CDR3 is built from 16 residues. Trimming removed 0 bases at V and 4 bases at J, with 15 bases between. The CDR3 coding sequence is TGCGCCAGCAGCCAAGATGGGGCACCCCAGCTAGAGACCCAGTACTTC. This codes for CASSQDGAPQLETQYF.

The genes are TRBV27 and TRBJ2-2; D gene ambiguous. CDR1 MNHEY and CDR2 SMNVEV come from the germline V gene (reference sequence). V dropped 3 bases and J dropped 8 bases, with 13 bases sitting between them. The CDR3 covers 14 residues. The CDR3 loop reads CASSFSTPGGELFF. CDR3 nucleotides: TGTGCCAGCAGTTTTAGCACCCCTGGGGGGGAGCTGTTTTTT.

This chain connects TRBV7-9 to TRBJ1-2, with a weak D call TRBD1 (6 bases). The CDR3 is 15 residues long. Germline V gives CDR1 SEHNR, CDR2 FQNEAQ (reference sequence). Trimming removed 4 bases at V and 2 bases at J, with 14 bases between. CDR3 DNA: TGTGCCAGCAGCTCGGGGGGCGCAGGGAACTATGGCTACACCTTC. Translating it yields CASSSGGAGNYGYTF.

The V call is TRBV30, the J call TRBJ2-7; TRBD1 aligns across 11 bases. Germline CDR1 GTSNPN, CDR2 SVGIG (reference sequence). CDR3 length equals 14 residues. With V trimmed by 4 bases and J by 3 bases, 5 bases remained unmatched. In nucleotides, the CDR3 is TGTGCCTGGAATACCGGGACAGGGGGCTACGAGCAGTACTTC. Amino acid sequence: CAWNTGTGGYEQYF.

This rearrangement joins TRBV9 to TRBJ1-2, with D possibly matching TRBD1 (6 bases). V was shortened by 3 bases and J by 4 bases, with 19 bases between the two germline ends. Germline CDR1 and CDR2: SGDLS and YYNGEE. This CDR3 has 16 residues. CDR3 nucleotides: TGTGCCAGCAGCGGAGGGACAACAACTACTACCTATGGCTACACCTTC. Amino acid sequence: CASSGGTTTTTYGYTF.